This T cell receptor (beta chain) appears in the sequencing data of a study of blood T cell repertoires in COVID-19 (TCRdb year 2020). Describing the broader study: Collaborator samples came from the United States, Italy and Spain and covered acute and convalescent phases of COVID-19. The dataset comprised deeply sampled blood TCRbeta repertoires from subjects exposed to, actively infected with, or recovered from COVID-19. The repertoires were released in a freely available public database meant as a resource for research on the immune response to SARS-CoV-2. The material from the prospective study consisted of cDNA or gDNA derived from T cells, B-cell-depleted T cells, or PBMCs. The sample metadata nearly always contained a de-identified subject ID, COVID-19 status, age in years and sex. Where available, HLA class I and class II types were obtained from metadata supplied by the sample provider rather than from assay-based typing. The samples were drawn from two sources: the first 160 participants of the ongoing ImmuneRACE study, and some 1,300 subjects contributed by 6 global collaborators.

TCRbeta CDR3 regions were amplified from genomic DNA using the immunoSEQ Assay, a bias-controlled multiplex PCR. Per the authors' processing: The number of nucleated cells in each sample was estimated from the amplification of reference gene primers within the assay. To quantify the absolute abundance of each unique TCRbeta CDR3 rearrangement, sequence reads were collapsed and filtered. Productive Simpson clonality was computed per sample as the square root of Simpson's diversity index over productive rearrangements. The immuneACCESS repertoire file appears here via TCRdb, limited to in-frame rearrangements. These files lack a portion of the clones; in checked studies, under half of the deficit traces to unresolved V genes, and the cause of the others is not known. V, J and clone size were drawn from that table, and D and trimming were deduced from the DNA. The sample includes 200,000 to 300,000 clones, with around 90% observed a single time. Around 0.9% of the sample rests with the top ten.

In Seattle, one collaborating source enrolled patients while the infection was active and tracked those patients longitudinally over the course of disease. Whole blood was collected in K2EDTA tubes by collaborating institutions according to the institutions' own protocols. For TCRbeta analysis, collaborators shipped samples in one of three forms: frozen whole blood, isolated PBMCs, or DNA extracted from either of those sample types. CDR1 and CDR2, per the germline V gene, are SGHDT and YYEEEE. V gives up 2 bases and J gives up 2 bases, and the segment between their germline ends measures 14 bases. The CDR3 holds 16 amino acids from the cysteine to the phenylalanine. Kept here is only the CDR3 DNA, which spans 48 bases and is read in frame from base 1. The investigation overall reported the following: The amount of clinical and demographic metadata varied by source and participant and was provided uncurated.

Comments on this clone: Its antigen is currently not known. No base quality information exists; no much larger clone differs at one position.

Sequencing was performed on peripheral blood. Recombination linked TRBV5-6 to TRBJ1-5, with the D segment identity uncertain. This sequence originates from a man aged 25 to 40 with COVID-19, enrolled during active disease. The nucleotide sequence is TGTGCCAGCAGCTTCTTCGGGTTATCGGGCAATCAGCCCCAGCATTTT. The resulting protein is CASSFFGLSGNQPQHF. With all but the CDR3 taken from the reference TRBV5-6 and TRBJ1-5 genes, the full variable domain is: DAGVTQSPTHLIKTRGQQVTLRCSPKSGHDTVSWYQQALGQGPQFIFQYYEEEERQRGNFPDRFSGHQFPNYSSELNVNALLLGDSALYLCASSFFGLSGNQPQHFGDGTRLSIL.